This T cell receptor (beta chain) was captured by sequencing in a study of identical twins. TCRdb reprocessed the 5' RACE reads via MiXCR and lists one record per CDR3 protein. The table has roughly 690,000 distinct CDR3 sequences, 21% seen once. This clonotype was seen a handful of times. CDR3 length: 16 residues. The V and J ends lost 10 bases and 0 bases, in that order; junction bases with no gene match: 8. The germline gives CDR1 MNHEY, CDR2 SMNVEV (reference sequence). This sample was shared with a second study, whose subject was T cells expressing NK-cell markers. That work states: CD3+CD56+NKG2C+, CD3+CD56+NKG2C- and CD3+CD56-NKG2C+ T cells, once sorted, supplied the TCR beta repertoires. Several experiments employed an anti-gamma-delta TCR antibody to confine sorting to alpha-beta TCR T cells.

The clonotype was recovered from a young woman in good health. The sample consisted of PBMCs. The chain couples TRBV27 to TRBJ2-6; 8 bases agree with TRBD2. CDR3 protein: CATKLAESSGANVLTF. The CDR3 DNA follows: TGTGCCACCAAACTAGCGGAAAGCTCTGGGGCCAACGTCCTGACTTTC. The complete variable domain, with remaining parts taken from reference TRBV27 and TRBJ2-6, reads EAQVTQNPRYLITVTGKKLTVTCSQNMNHEYMSWYRQDPGLGLRQIYYSMNVEVTDKGDVPEGYKVSRKEKRNFPLILESPSPNQTSLYFCATKLAESSGANVLTFGAGSRLTVL.